This T cell receptor (beta chain) was documented in a study of technical replicates of blood from several donors. The CDR3 length is 13 residues. Between the trimmed V and J ends, which lost 8 bases and 6 bases, there was a span of 14 bases. Germline CDR1 reads WNHNN; CDR2 reads SYGVQD (reference sequence). Clones were sequenced by immunoSEQ multiplex PCR, and TCRdb holds only the in-frame ones, with some missing. The sample lists 65,000 to 95,000 clones; 95% to 98% were seen once. The sample taken for sequencing was T cells isolated from PBMCs. The sequence was collected from a human donor in good health. The chain uses TRBV10-1 and TRBJ1-5; D may be TRBD1 (6 bases). CDR3 amino acids: CASSQGSSQPQHF. The CDR3 region has the DNA TGCGCCAGCTCGCAGGGGTCGAGTCAGCCCCAGCATTTT.